The 2 T cell receptor beta chains listed next were all sequenced from one sample in a study of metastatic and nonmetastatic thyroid tumors. TCRdb reassembled clones from the PCR reads with MiXCR. This sample has 20,000 to 25,000 clones, with approximately 19% found just once. No treatment of any kind had been given to any patient before thyroid surgery. Input material: blood. Source of these receptors: a male donor with papillary thyroid cancer or a benign thyroid nodule (not recorded which). Some clones in this sample may be carry-over from other donors' samples.

The table lists this clone with many counts. This rearrangement joins TRBV5-8 to TRBJ2-1; 7 bases fit TRBD2. The germline gives CDR1 SGHTS, CDR2 YDEGEE. The V and J ends lost 0 bases and 4 bases, in that order; junction bases with no gene match: 7. This CDR3 has 16 amino acids. DNA of the CDR3: TGTGCCAGCAGCTTGGATCTTGGGGGGGGGTACAATGAGCAGTTCTTC. It yields the protein CASSLDLGGGYNEQFF.

V and J are TRBV27 and TRBJ1-2; no firm D call. Germline values: CDR1 MNHEY, CDR2 SMNVEV (reference sequence). This CDR3 comprises 14 residues. Trimming left V 6 bases short and J 5 bases short, with 16 bases between. Here the CDR3 reads CASSDAGDGYGYTF. CDR3 DNA: TGTGCCAGCAGCGACGCGGGCGATGGGTATGGCTACACCTTC.